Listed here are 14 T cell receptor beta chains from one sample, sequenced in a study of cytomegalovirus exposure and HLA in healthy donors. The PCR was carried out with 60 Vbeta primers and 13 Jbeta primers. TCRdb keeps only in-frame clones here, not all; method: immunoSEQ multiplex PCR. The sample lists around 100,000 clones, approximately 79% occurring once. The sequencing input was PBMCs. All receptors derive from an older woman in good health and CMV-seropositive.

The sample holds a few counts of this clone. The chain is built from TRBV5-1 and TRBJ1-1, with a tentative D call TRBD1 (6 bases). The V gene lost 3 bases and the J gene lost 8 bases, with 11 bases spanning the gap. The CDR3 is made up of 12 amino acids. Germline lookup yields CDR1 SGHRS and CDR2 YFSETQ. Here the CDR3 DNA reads TGCGCCAGCAGCTCGGTGGACAGAGAAGCTTTCTTT. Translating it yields CASSSVDREAFF. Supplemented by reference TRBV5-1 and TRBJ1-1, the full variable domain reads KAGVTQTPRYLIKTRGQQVTLSCSPISGHRSVSWYQQTPGQGLQFLFEYFSETQRNKGNFPGRFSGRQFSNSRSEMNVSTLELGDSALYLCASSSVDREAFFGQGTRLTVV.

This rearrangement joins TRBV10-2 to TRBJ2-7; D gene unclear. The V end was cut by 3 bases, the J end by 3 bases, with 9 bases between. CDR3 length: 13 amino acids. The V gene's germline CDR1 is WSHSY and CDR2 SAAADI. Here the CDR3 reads CASSEGRLYEQYF. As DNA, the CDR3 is TGCGCCAGCAGTGAAGGCAGACTCTACGAGCAGTACTTC.

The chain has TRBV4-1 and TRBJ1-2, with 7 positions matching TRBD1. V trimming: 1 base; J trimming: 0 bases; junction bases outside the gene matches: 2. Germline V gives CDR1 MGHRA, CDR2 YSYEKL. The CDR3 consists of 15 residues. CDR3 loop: CASSQAGQTNYGYTF. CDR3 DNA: TGCGCCAGCAGCCAAGCGGGACAGACTAACTATGGCTACACCTTC.

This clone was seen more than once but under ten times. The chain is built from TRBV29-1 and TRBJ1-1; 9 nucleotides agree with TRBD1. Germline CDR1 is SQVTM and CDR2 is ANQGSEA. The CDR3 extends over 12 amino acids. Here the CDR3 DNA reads TGCACAGGGGGACAGGGTGGCACTGAAGCTTTCTTT. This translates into CTGGQGGTEAFF.

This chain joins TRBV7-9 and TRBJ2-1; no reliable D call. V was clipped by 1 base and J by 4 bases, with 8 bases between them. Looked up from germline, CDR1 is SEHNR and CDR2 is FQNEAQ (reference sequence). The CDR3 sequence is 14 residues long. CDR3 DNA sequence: TGTGCCAGCAGCTTAGTTCCGACTTACAATGAGCAGTTCTTC. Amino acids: CASSLVPTYNEQFF.

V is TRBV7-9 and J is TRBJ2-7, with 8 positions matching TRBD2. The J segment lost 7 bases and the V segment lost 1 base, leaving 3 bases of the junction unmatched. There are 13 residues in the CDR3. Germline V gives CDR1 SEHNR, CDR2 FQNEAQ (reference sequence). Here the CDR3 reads CASSLGLAGEQYF. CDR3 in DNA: TGTGCCAGCAGCTTAGGGCTAGCGGGTGAGCAGTACTTC.

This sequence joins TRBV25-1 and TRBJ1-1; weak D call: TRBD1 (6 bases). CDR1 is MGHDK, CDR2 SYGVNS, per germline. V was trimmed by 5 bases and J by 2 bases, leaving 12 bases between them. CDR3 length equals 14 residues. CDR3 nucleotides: TGTGCCAGCAGTAGAGCGGGACAAAACACTGAAGCTTTCTTT. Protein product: CASSRAGQNTEAFF.

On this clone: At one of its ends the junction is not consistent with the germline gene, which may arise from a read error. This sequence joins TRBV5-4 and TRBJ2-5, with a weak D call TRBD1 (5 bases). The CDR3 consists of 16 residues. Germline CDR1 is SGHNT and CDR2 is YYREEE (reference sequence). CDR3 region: CAGSAGLRTTGETQYF. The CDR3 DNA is TGTGCCGGCAGCGCCGGCTTGAGGACAACCGGGGAGACCCAGTACTTC.

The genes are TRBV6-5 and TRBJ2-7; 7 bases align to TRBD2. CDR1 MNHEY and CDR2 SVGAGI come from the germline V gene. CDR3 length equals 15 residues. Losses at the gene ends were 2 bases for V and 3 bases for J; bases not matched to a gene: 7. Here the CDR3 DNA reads TGTGCCAGCAGTTACGGGCAAGCGGGAATCTACGAGCAGTACTTC. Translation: CASSYGQAGIYEQYF.

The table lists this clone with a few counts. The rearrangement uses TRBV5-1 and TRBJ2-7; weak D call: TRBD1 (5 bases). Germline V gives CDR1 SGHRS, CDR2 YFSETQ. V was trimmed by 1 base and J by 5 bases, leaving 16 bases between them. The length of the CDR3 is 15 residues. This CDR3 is CASSLFFGRVNEQYF. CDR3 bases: TGCGCCAGCAGCTTGTTCTTTGGCAGGGTAAACGAGCAGTACTTC.

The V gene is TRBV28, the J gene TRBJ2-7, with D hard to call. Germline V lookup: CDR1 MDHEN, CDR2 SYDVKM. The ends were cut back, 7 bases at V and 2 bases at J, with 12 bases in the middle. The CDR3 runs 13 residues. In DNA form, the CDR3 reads TGTGCCAGCACCACAGTCTCTCCCTACGAGCAGTACTTC. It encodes CASTTVSPYEQYF. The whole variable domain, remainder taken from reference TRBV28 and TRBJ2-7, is DVKVTQSSRYLVKRTGEKVFLECVQDMDHENMFWYRQDPGLGLRLIYFSYDVKMKEKGDIPEGYSVSREKKERFSLILESASTNQTSMYLCASTTVSPYEQYFGPGTRLTVT.

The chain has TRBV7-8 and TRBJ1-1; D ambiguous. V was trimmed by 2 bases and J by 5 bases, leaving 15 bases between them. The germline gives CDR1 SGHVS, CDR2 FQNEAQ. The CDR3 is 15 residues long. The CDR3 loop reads CASSLSEDLVTEAFF. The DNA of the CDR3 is TGTGCCAGCAGCTTATCGGAGGACCTGGTTACTGAAGCTTTCTTT.

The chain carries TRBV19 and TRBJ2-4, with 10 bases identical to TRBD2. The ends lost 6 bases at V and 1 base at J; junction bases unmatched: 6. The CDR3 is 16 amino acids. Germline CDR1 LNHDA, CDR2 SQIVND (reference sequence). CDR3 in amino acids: CASSRTSGRAKNIQYF. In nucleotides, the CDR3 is TGTGCCAGTAGCAGGACTAGCGGCAGGGCCAAAAACATTCAGTACTTC. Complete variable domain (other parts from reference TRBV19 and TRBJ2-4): DGGITQSPKYLFRKEGQNVTLSCEQNLNHDAMYWYRQDPGQGLRLIYYSQIVNDFQKGDIAEGYSVSREKKESFPLTVTSAQKNPTAFYLCASSRTSGRAKNIQYFGAGTRLSVL.

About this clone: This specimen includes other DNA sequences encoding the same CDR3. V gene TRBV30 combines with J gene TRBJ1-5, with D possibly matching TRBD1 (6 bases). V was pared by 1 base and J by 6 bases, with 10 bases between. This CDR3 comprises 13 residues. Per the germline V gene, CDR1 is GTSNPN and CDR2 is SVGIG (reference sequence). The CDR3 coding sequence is TGTGCCTGGAGTGAACAGGGCAGTCAGCCCCAGCATTTT. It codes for CAWSEQGSQPQHF.